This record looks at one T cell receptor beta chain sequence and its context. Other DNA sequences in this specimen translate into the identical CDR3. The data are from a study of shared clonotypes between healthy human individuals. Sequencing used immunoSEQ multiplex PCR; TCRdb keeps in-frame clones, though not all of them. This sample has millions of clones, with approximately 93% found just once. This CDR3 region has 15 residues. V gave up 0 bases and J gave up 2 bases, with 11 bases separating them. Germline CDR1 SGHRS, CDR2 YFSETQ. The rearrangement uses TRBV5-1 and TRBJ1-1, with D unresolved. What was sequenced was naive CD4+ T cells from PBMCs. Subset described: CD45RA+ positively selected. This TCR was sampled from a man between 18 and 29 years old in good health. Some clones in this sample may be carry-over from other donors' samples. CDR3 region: CASSLDVQPNTEAFF. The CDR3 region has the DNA TGCGCCAGCAGCTTGGACGTACAGCCCAACACTGAAGCTTTCTTT.